This T cell receptor (beta chain) was captured by sequencing in a study of T cells in Graves' hyperthyroidism and ophthalmopathy. No progression to ophthalmopathy during 18 months of follow-up defined stable disease. V lost 0 bases and J lost 1, with 9 bases in between. Per germline, CDR1 MGHRA and CDR2 YSYEKL. This CDR3 is 16 amino acids long. Using RNA transcripts as the source, TCR beta CDR3 regions were amplified. HTBI primers were the set used in a first-round RT-PCR of the TCR CDR3. TCRdb re-derived calls from the multiplex PCR reads in MiXCR, one entry per CDR3 protein. The sample consists of 550,000 to 650,000 distinct CDR3 sequences, approximately 15% of them appearing once.

This receptor was obtained from a woman in her forties with Graves' hyperthyroidism. What was sequenced was blood. This chain links TRBV4-1 with TRBJ1-4; D is ambiguous. The CDR3 loop reads CASSQDVSETNEKLFF. The DNA for the CDR3 is TGCGCCAGCAGCCAAGATGTGTCAGAAACTAATGAAAAACTGTTTTTT.